The clone carrying this T cell receptor (beta chain) was counted only a few times. At one end the junction does not follow the germline gene, possibly because of a read error. The CDR3 covers 14 residues. These data belong to a study of OX40 agonist ivuxolimab in advanced cancers. Study context: An anti-OX40 (CD134) antibody with agonistic activity, ivuxolimab, was administered to patients. Three patients, one with hepatocellular carcinoma and two with cutaneous melanoma, achieved partial responses.

Repertoires were generated with immunoSEQ multiplex PCR, while TCRdb's copy carries only in-frame clones and drops some. This repertoire shows about 9,100 clones, 66% found once; its top ten account for around 43%. Sequenced here: CD4+ or CD8+ T cells sorted from blood, sampled in a trial of the OX40 agonist ivuxolimab. The origin of this receptor is an adult with an advanced solid tumor such as melanoma, head and neck, liver or kidney cancer. The chain carries TRBV5-3 and TRBJ2-7, with 7 bases fitting TRBD2. TRBV5-3 is treated as an ORF (open reading frame) with a function not yet certain. DNA of the CDR3: TGTGCCAGCAGCTTCGGGCAAGCGGGGAACGAGCAGTACTTC. Residues: CASSFGQAGNEQYF.